The 18 T cell receptor beta chains in this list originate from one sample, sequenced in a study of T cells in tumors after PD-1 blockade. The repertoire was sequenced with immunoSEQ multiplex PCR; TCRdb's copy has only in-frame clones and lacks some. The data contain a few thousand clones, around 64% of them singletons. This specimen was tumor tissue, taken before anti-PD-1 treatment. The receptors stem from a human donor with cutaneous squamous cell carcinoma.

By share, this clone ranks as medium-sized. The CDR3 protein is CASSPGTGGREQFF. The CDR3 DNA follows: TGCGCCAGCAGCCCCGGGACAGGGGGCCGGGAGCAGTTCTTC. The rearrangement joins TRBV5-1 to TRBJ2-1; 12 nucleotides match TRBD1. From germline, CDR1 is SGHRS and CDR2 YFSETQ. V dropped 4 bases and J dropped 10; count of bases not matched to a gene: 6. The CDR3 contains 14 residues.

This clone was found a few times. The V call is TRBV5-4, the J call TRBJ2-7; perhaps TRBD1 as D (6 bases). The germline V and J ends were trimmed by 0 bases and 0 bases, with 19 bases remaining between them. The CDR3 length is 18 residues. Per the germline V gene, CDR1 is SGHNT and CDR2 is YYREEE (reference sequence). As DNA, the CDR3 is TGTGCCAGCAGCTTGGGGGACGGACAGTTCGTCCCCTCCTACGAGCAGTACTTC. Translated, it gives CASSLGDGQFVPSYEQYF.

CDR3 coding DNA: TGTGCCAGCAGCCGCGGGACAGAAAATGAGCAGTTCTTC. This translates into CASSRGTENEQFF. The chain uses TRBV3-1 (or the pseudogene TRBV3-2) and TRBJ2-1; a weak D match, TRBD1 (7 bases). The CDR3 is 13 amino acids. V was clipped by 4 bases and J by 7 bases, with 11 bases between them. Germline V lookup: CDR1 LGHDT, CDR2 YNNKEL (reference sequence).

V gene TRBV5-1 combines with J gene TRBJ1-1; TRBD1 might be the D (5 bases). CDR3 length: 14 amino acids. Per the germline V gene, CDR1 is SGHRS and CDR2 is YFSETQ. Trimming took off 1 base at V and 7 bases at J, with 14 bases between the two ends. CDR3 nucleotide sequence: TGCGCCAGCAGCTTGAATGCAGGGATAATTGAAGCTTTCTTT. Protein sequence: CASSLNAGIIEAFF.

This clone has a handful of counts. The chain employs TRBV3-1 (or the pseudogene TRBV3-2) and TRBJ2-3, with D possibly TRBD2 on 6 matching bases. Germline CDR1 LGHDT, CDR2 YNNKEL (reference sequence). CDR3 length: 15 residues. Trimming cost V 3 bases and J 6 bases, with 16 bases left between them. DNA for the CDR3: TGTGCCAGCAGCCAGGAGGCCCTAGCGCCCGATACGCAGTATTTT. Residues: CASSQEALAPDTQYF.

The chain joins TRBV3-1 (or the pseudogene TRBV3-2) to TRBJ2-2; D ambiguous. V was shortened by 2 bases and J by 4 bases, with 8 bases between the two germline ends. Germline V CDR1 and CDR2: LGHDT, YNNKEL (reference sequence). The CDR3 covers 14 residues. The DNA of the CDR3 is TGTGCCAGCAGCCAATGGGTCAGCACCGGGGAGCTGTTTTTT. Protein sequence: CASSQWVSTGELFF.

The J gene is TRBJ2-1, the V gene TRBV2, with D perhaps TRBD2 (6 bases). This CDR3 region has 11 residues. The germline V gene encodes CDR1 SNHLY and CDR2 FYNNEI. Trimming cost V 8 bases and J 8 bases, with 10 bases left between them. This chain's CDR3 is CASGGEYEQFF. The CDR3 region has the DNA TGTGCCAGCGGAGGGGAGTATGAGCAGTTCTTC.

This clone has a handful of counts. Additional DNA sequences in this sample encode the identical CDR3. The chain is built from TRBV19 and TRBJ2-5; 8 bases line up with TRBD2. This CDR3 has 15 amino acids. Germline V gene data show CDR1 as LNHDA and CDR2 as SQIVND (reference sequence). V was pared by 1 base and J by 5 bases, with 6 bases of the junction left unmatched. The CDR3 loop is CASSIAGGPRETQYF. The CDR3 region has the DNA TGTGCCAGTAGTATAGCGGGGGGGCCGCGGGAGACCCAGTACTTC.

The V gene is TRBV7-6, the J gene TRBJ2-7, with D tentatively TRBD1 (5 bases). The germline V gene has CDR1 SGHVS and CDR2 FNYEAQ. V shed 0 bases and J shed 5 bases, with 11 bases lying between them. The length of the CDR3 is 14 residues. CDR3 nucleotide sequence: TGTGCCAGCAGCTTAGCGGGCAGGGTCGACGAGCAGTACTTC. Translating gives CASSLAGRVDEQYF.

The J gene is TRBJ1-4, the V gene TRBV14, with D hard to call. CDR3 length equals 12 residues. From germline, CDR1 is SGHDN and CDR2 FVKESK. Trimming stripped 2 bases from V and 7 bases from J, with 5 bases between. CDR3 residues: CASSQNSEKLFF. CDR3 DNA sequence: TGTGCCAGCAGCCAAAACAGTGAAAAACTGTTTTTT.

This chain uses TRBV11-1 with TRBJ2-5, with D hard to call. The CDR3 length is 13 residues. V lost 5 bases and J 1 base, leaving 8 bases between the germline ends. From germline, CDR1 is SGHAT and CDR2 FQDESV (reference sequence). CDR3 DNA: TGTGCCAGCAGCCACCGGGCCCAAGAGACCCAGTACTTC. Its translation: CASSHRAQETQYF.

The rearrangement links TRBV6-6 to TRBJ2-1; D not resolved. Germline-derived CDR1 and CDR2 are MNHNY and SVGAGI (reference sequence). There are 13 residues in the CDR3. The V end lost 2 bases, the J end lost 8 bases, and 10 bases lay between the germline ends. This chain's CDR3 is CASSYTTPHEQFF. The DNA of the CDR3 is TGTGCCAGCAGTTACACGACGCCCCATGAGCAGTTCTTC.

The rearrangement links TRBV6-6 to TRBJ2-7, with TRBD2 identical over 12 bases. The trim removed 6 bases at V and 4 bases at J, leaving 7 bases unmatched. Germline V gene sequence: CDR1 MNHNY, CDR2 SVGAGI (reference sequence). The CDR3 loop spans 15 amino acids. As DNA, the CDR3 is TGTGCCAGCAGCGAAGGACTAGCGGGGAAATACGAGCAGTACTTC. This codes for CASSEGLAGKYEQYF.

This rearrangement joins TRBV6-5 to TRBJ1-3; D is unclear. The CDR3 length is 15 residues. Trimming removed 5 bases at V and 0 bases at J, with 11 bases between. Germline V lookup: CDR1 MNHEY, CDR2 SVGAGI. This CDR3 reads CASSRIPDSGNTIYF. CDR3 DNA sequence: TGTGCCAGCAGTCGAATACCGGACTCTGGAAACACCATATATTTT.

The chain couples TRBV6-6 to TRBJ2-2; 10 bases agree with TRBD2. This CDR3 comprises 14 residues. Germline-derived CDR1 and CDR2 are MNHNY and SVGAGI (reference sequence). J gave up 8 bases and V 4 bases, and 4 bases lay outside the gene matches. CDR3 sequence (DNA): TGTGCCAGCAGTTCTCCTAGCGGGGGTGGGGAGCTGTTTTTT. Residues: CASSSPSGGGELFF.

This clone was observed a handful of times. The V gene is TRBV28, the J gene TRBJ1-6; D is perhaps TRBD1 (5 bases). The germline V and J ends were trimmed by 3 bases and 10 bases, with 13 bases remaining between them. Germline assignment: CDR1 MDHEN and CDR2 SYDVKM. This CDR3 has 14 residues. CDR3 sequence: CASSLAGVTSPLHF. The CDR3 nucleotides read TGTGCCAGCAGTTTGGCGGGGGTCACCTCACCCCTCCACTTT.

This chain connects TRBV5-5 to TRBJ2-5; 8 positions agree with TRBD1. The CDR3 loop spans 15 amino acids. Per germline, CDR1 SGHKS and CDR2 YYEKEE (reference sequence). With 4 bases clipped from V and 4 bases from J, the junction kept 9 bases outside the gene matches. The DNA of the CDR3 is TGTGCCAGCAGCCTCTCCCCAGGGGGCGTAGAGACCCAGTACTTC. Translating gives CASSLSPGGVETQYF.

The V gene is TRBV1, the J gene TRBJ1-2. TRBV1 is a listed pseudogene. The CDR3 covers 18 residues. The CDR3: CTSSQGRVRERALYGYTF. CDR3 nucleotides: TGCACCAGCAGCCAAGGGCGCGTCAGGGAGAGGGCACTTTATGGCTACACCTTC.